This T cell receptor beta chain was sequenced in a study of blood T cell repertoires in COVID-19. On the study more broadly: Some COVID-19 samples were acute and others convalescent; all came from the United States, Italy and Spain.

As handled by the study authors: It was from reference gene primer amplification that nucleated cell counts were estimated. The assay was immunoSEQ multiplex PCR, and TCRdb's table has in-frame clones only and misses some. That table is the source of V, J and clone size, and D and trimming were worked out from the DNA. The sample comprises more than 300,000 clones, more than 70% of which are singletons, and 7.3% rests with the top ten. Deletions cut 1 base from V and 2 bases from J, with 15 bases between. There are 17 residues in the CDR3. CDR1 and CDR2 from the germline V gene are LGHDT and YNNKEL (reference sequence).

The source is a woman in her seventies with COVID-19, enrolled during active disease. V usage is TRBV3-1 (or the pseudogene TRBV3-2) and J usage is TRBJ1-3; D is ambiguous. Source material: peripheral blood. The CDR3 here is CASSQARAGFTGNTIYF. CDR3 DNA sequence: TGTGCCAGCAGCCAAGCGCGGGCGGGGTTCACTGGAAACACCATATATTTT.